The sequence of this TCR beta chain was determined in a study of shared clonotypes between healthy human individuals. Some clones are missing from TCRdb's copy, which holds only in-frame ones; the method was immunoSEQ multiplex PCR. The sample comprises 2,100,000 or so clones, 90% to 96% of which are singletons, and 0.1% to 0.15% rests with the top ten. The CDR3 contains 17 residues. V was pared by 1 base and J by 14 bases, with 19 bases of the junction left unmatched. Germline V gene data show CDR1 as GTSNPN and CDR2 as SVGIG (reference sequence). This clone appeared once. The source is a man between 18 and 29 years old in good health. V is TRBV30 and J is TRBJ1-6; 8 positions agree with TRBD1. Sequenced input: naive CD4+ T cells sorted from blood. Subset indicated: CD45RA+ positively selected. CDR3 nucleotide sequence: TGTGCCTGGAGTGCCGACCCGGGAACAGGGGGGGATTCGGCCCTCCACTTT. It is translated as CAWSADPGTGGDSALHF.